A single sample gave rise to the 24 T cell receptor beta chains below, sequenced in a study of early T cells in non-severe SARS-CoV-2 infection. A single record per CDR3 protein comes from TCRdb applying MiXCR to the 5' RACE reads. The sample contains 50,000 to 65,000 distinct CDR3 sequences, 9.5% to 15% of which appear only once. The sequenced sample consisted of whole blood. Receptors were obtained from an adult who was a healthcare worker with PCR-confirmed SARS-CoV-2 infection or an uninfected control (not recorded which).

This clonotype was seen ten or more times. This chain joins TRBV7-8 and TRBJ2-2; D may match TRBD1 or TRBD2 (5 bases each). V gave up 2 bases and J gave up 6 bases, with 13 bases separating them. The CDR3 consists of 15 residues. The germline CDR1 and CDR2 sequences are SGHVS and FQNEAQ. The chain's CDR3 is CASSLSTGGSGELFF. Written as DNA, the CDR3 is TGTGCCAGCAGCTTAAGTACAGGCGGGTCCGGGGAGCTGTTTTTT.

The rearrangement uses TRBV2 and TRBJ2-1; unclear D gene. Germline CDR1 is SNHLY and CDR2 is FYNNEI. The CDR3 runs 13 residues. The V end was cut by 0 bases, the J end by 12 bases, with 12 bases between. The CDR3 region is CASSEALPARQFF. The DNA for the CDR3 is TGTGCCAGCAGTGAAGCCCTACCAGCGAGGCAGTTCTTC.

CDR3 sequence: CASSEGSYGYTF. CDR3 coding DNA: TGTGCCAGCAGTGAGGGCTCCTATGGCTACACCTTC. V gene TRBV5-8 combines with J gene TRBJ1-2; the D is unclear. With 5 bases removed from V and 4 bases from J, the gap between germline ends came to 9 bases. CDR3 length: 12 residues. Germline V gene sequence: CDR1 SGHTS, CDR2 YDEGEE. The variable domain in full, completed from reference TRBV5-8 and TRBJ1-2, reads EAGVTQSPTHLIKTRGQQATLRCSPISGHTSVYWYQQALGLGLQFLLWYDEGEERNRGNFPPRFSGRQFPNYSSELNVNALELEDSALYLCASSEGSYGYTFGSGTRLTVV.

This clonotype showed up many times. This chain links TRBV3-1 with TRBJ1-5; no clear D. Germline CDR1 and CDR2: LGHDT and YNNKEL (reference sequence). The CDR3 runs 19 residues. Trimming cost V 0 bases and J 0 bases, with 18 bases left between them. The CDR3: CASSQDLEGGNYSNQPQHF. The CDR3 nucleotides are TGTGCCAGCAGCCAAGATTTAGAGGGAGGGAACTATAGCAATCAGCCCCAGCATTTT. Variable domain in full (rest from reference TRBV3-1 and TRBJ1-5): DTAVSQTPKYLVTQMGNDKSIKCEQNLGHDTMYWYKQDSKKFLKIMFSYNNKELIINETVPNRFSPKSPDKAHLNLHINSLELGDSAVYFCASSQDLEGGNYSNQPQHFGDGTRLSIL.

At least ten counts were recorded for this clonotype. V usage is TRBV11-2 and J usage is TRBJ2-5; D gene uncertain. This CDR3 is built from 12 residues. Germline V gene lookup returns CDR1 SGHAT and CDR2 FQNNGV. V lost 4 bases, J lost 2 bases, and 5 bases lay in between. CDR3 in DNA: TGTGCCAGCAGCTCTTCACAAGAGACCCAGTACTTC. Protein sequence: CASSSSQETQYF.

This clonotype occurred many times. The chain employs TRBV4-2 and TRBJ2-2; 14 bases map to TRBD2. The V gene end was trimmed by 7 bases and the J gene end by 1 base; junction bases not matched to a gene: 8. Germline CDR1 reads LGHNA; CDR2 reads YNFKEQ. CDR3 length equals 18 residues. The CDR3: CASNLGLAGGLNTGELFF. In DNA, the CDR3 is TGTGCCAGCAACCTAGGACTAGCGGGGGGACTGAACACCGGGGAGCTGTTTTTT.

The chain joins TRBV4-3 to TRBJ1-2; a possible D gene is TRBD1 (5 bases). The CDR3 runs 17 residues. CDR1 is LGHNA, CDR2 YSLEER, per germline. V was cut by 0 bases and J by 3 bases, with 17 bases left in between. The CDR3, as DNA: TGCGCCAGCAGCCAAGACGGGAGCCAGGGAGCGCACTATGGCTACACCTTC. This encodes CASSQDGSQGAHYGYTF.

This clonotype was detected ten times or more. CDR3 bases: TGCGCCAGCAGTGAAGGGGGCGATTGGCAGCCCCAGCATTTT. Amino acids: CASSEGGDWQPQHF. The chain recombines TRBV10-2 with TRBJ1-5; 7 bases map to TRBD1. The CDR3 is made up of 14 amino acids. Germline assignment: CDR1 WSHSY and CDR2 SAAADI. Germline trimming cut 3 bases from V and 7 bases from J; bases unmatched to any gene: 6.

This clonotype was seen at least ten times. J is TRBJ2-7 and V is TRBV7-2, with D tentatively TRBD1 or TRBD2 (6 bases each). Per the germline V gene, CDR1 is SGHTA and CDR2 is FQGNSA. The CDR3 sequence is 14 residues long. Trimming removed 5 bases from V and 1 base from J, with 12 bases in between. The CDR3 loop reads CASSPRRGSYEQYF. The CDR3 DNA reads TGTGCCAGCAGCCCGAGGAGGGGGTCCTACGAGCAGTACTTC.

V gene TRBV7-9 combines with J gene TRBJ1-6, with 7 positions matching TRBD1. The V gene end was trimmed by 5 bases and the J gene end by 3 bases; junction bases not matched to a gene: 7. CDR3 length equals 16 residues. Germline V gives CDR1 SEHNR, CDR2 FQNEAQ (reference sequence). The DNA of the CDR3 is TGTGCCAGCAGCCCCTCCGGGACAGTCTATAATTCACCCCTCCACTTT. This translates into CASSPSGTVYNSPLHF.

This rearrangement joins TRBV7-9 to TRBJ2-1; D not resolved. In germline, CDR1 is SEHNR, CDR2 FQNEAQ (reference sequence). V was shortened by 2 bases and J by 3 bases, with 5 bases between the two germline ends. This CDR3 has 13 amino acids. The CDR3 coding sequence is TGTGCCAGCAGCTTACAGGACTACAATGAGCAGTTCTTC. Translation gives CASSLQDYNEQFF.

This clonotype was counted a few times. The V gene is TRBV27, the J gene TRBJ2-2; 7 bases are a match to TRBD1. Germline V gene lookup returns CDR1 MNHEY and CDR2 SMNVEV (reference sequence). V shed 6 bases and J 5 bases; nucleotides not matched to a gene: 6. CDR3 length: 14 amino acids. The CDR3 reads CASRRQGYTGELFF. The CDR3, as DNA: TGTGCCAGCAGGCGACAGGGTTATACCGGGGAGCTGTTTTTT.

The rearrangement joins TRBV11-1 to TRBJ2-5, with D possibly being TRBD1 or TRBD2 (5 bases each). Per the germline V gene, CDR1 is SGHAT and CDR2 is FQDESV (reference sequence). The V end was cut by 4 bases, the J end by 0 bases, with 15 bases between. CDR3 length: 16 residues. CDR3 bases: TGTGCCAGCAGCTCCGGGGCAGTCAAGTACCAAGAGACCCAGTACTTC. It specifies CASSSGAVKYQETQYF.

This clonotype was observed at least ten times. The V gene is TRBV7-3, the J gene TRBJ2-1, with TRBD2 matching 10 bases. The V gene end was trimmed by 4 bases and the J gene end by 1 base; junction bases not matched to a gene: 4. The CDR3 has 16 amino acids. The germline gives CDR1 SGHTA, CDR2 FQGTGA. DNA of the CDR3: TGTGCCAGCAGCTCCCTAGCGGGGGCATCCTACAATGAGCAGTTCTTC. This gives the protein CASSSLAGASYNEQFF.

This clonotype showed up just a few times. This chain connects TRBV18 to TRBJ2-1; 14 bases map to TRBD2. Germline V gene lookup returns CDR1 KGHSH and CDR2 LQKENI. The CDR3 contains 16 residues. V shed 3 bases and J 6 bases; nucleotides not matched to a gene: 4. The CDR3 DNA sequence: TGTGCCAGCTCACCTATCGGACTAGCGGGGGGCAATGAGCAGTTCTTC. Its protein is CASSPIGLAGGNEQFF.

The chain carries TRBV6-5 and TRBJ2-3; no firm D call. Germline-derived CDR1 and CDR2 are MNHEY and SVGAGI. CDR3 length: 17 amino acids. Trimming shortened V by 3 bases and J by 5 bases, and 21 bases separated the two germline ends. CDR3 nucleotides: TGTGCCAGCAGTTATATTGGGATGGTAGATAGAGTAGATACGCAGTATTTT. It translates to CASSYIGMVDRVDTQYF.

Ten or more counts support this clonotype. V is TRBV14 and J is TRBJ2-1; 10 positions match TRBD2. CDR3 length: 13 amino acids. The junction had 4 bases not matched to a gene; V was cut back by 8 bases and J by 6 bases. The germline V gene encodes CDR1 SGHDN and CDR2 FVKESK. Here the CDR3 reads CASEVAGGNEQFF. CDR3 bases: TGTGCCAGCGAGGTAGCGGGGGGCAATGAGCAGTTCTTC.

J is TRBJ2-1 and V is TRBV24-1, with a weak D call TRBD1 (5 bases). Germline CDR1 and CDR2: KGHDR and SFDVKD. CDR3 length: 13 amino acids. Trimming stripped 4 bases from V and 8 bases from J, with 11 bases between. CDR3 in amino acids: CATSDIRVHEQFF. In nucleotides, the CDR3 is TGTGCCACCAGTGACATCAGGGTCCATGAGCAGTTCTTC.

This clonotype was counted at least ten times. The chain has TRBV5-4 and TRBJ1-2; the D gene is possibly TRBD1 (5 bases). This CDR3 is built from 14 residues. Germline values: CDR1 SGHNT, CDR2 YYREEE (reference sequence). Trimming took off 2 bases at V and 7 bases at J, with 15 bases between the two ends. The DNA for the CDR3 is TGTGCCAGCAGCTTTGGGCAGGGTGGAGGTGGCTACACCTTC. Protein product: CASSFGQGGGGYTF.

This sequence joins TRBV10-3 and TRBJ1-1; D unresolved. V was pared by 2 bases and J by 4 bases, with 8 bases between. The CDR3 extends over 13 amino acids. Germline CDR1 is ENHRY and CDR2 is SYGVKD. The CDR3 DNA is TGTGCCATCAGTGAGGAATCACCCACTGAAGCTTTCTTT. It translates to CAISEESPTEAFF.

This chain links TRBV27 with TRBJ2-3; 7 bases match TRBD1. This CDR3 has 17 amino acids. V lost 5 bases to trimming and J lost 8 bases; unmatched junction nucleotides: 19. Germline loops: CDR1 MNHEY, CDR2 SMNVEV (reference sequence). The CDR3 protein is CASSLYQTGILLSTQYF. For the CDR3, the DNA is TGTGCCAGCAGTCTGTACCAGACAGGGATACTTCTCTCTACGCAGTATTTT.

J is TRBJ2-3 and V is TRBV19, with D perhaps TRBD1 (6 bases). Germline lookup yields CDR1 LNHDA and CDR2 SQIVND (reference sequence). Trimming took 6 bases from V and 5 from J, leaving 21 bases between them. The CDR3 is made up of 16 amino acids. The CDR3 spells CASSGIRQAQGDTQYF. CDR3 DNA: TGTGCCAGTAGCGGCATAAGACAGGCCCAAGGAGATACGCAGTATTTT.

This clonotype appeared many times. V gene TRBV7-2 combines with J gene TRBJ1-2; D remains unclear. V was shortened by 0 bases and J by 0 bases, with 11 bases between the two germline ends. The CDR3 consists of 16 residues. CDR1 SGHTA and CDR2 FQGNSA come from the germline V gene. CDR3 bases: TGTGCCAGCAGCTTAGCGCCGGGGATTGCTAACTATGGCTACACCTTC. Its protein is CASSLAPGIANYGYTF.

This clonotype was detected a few times. The CDR3 DNA reads TGTGCCAGCAGCTCATTTCGTCCGGTACGGAGCACAGATACGCAGTATTTT. This translates into CASSSFRPVRSTDTQYF. The chain carries TRBV7-9 and TRBJ2-3; D gene ambiguous. Germline V CDR1 and CDR2: SEHNR, FQNEAQ (reference sequence). Trimming shortened V by 4 bases and J by 0 bases, and 17 bases separated the two germline ends. The CDR3 consists of 17 residues.